The T cell receptor (beta chain) under discussion was sequenced for a study of blood T cell repertoires in COVID-19 (dated by TCRdb to 2018 to 2020). As for the study more broadly: Samples from collaborators originated in the United States, Italy and Spain and spanned both the acute and convalescent phases of COVID-19. The material from the prospective study consisted of cDNA or gDNA derived from T cells, B-cell-depleted T cells, or PBMCs. Deeply sampled blood TCRbeta repertoires from subjects exposed to, actively infected with, or recovered from COVID-19 were included in the dataset. A de-identified subject ID, COVID-19 status, age in years and sex were almost always included in the sample metadata. HLA class I and class II types, where available, came from metadata supplied by the sample provider rather than from assay-based typing. The repertoires were released in a freely available public database intended as a resource for research on the immune response to SARS-CoV-2. The samples were drawn from two sources: the first 160 participants of the ongoing ImmuneRACE study, and fewer than 1,500 subjects contributed by 6 global collaborators.

Taken from cysteine to phenylalanine, the CDR3 has 14 residues. The entry retains the CDR3 DNA only, 42 bases that are in frame from base 1. The CDR1 and CDR2 encoded by the germline V gene are MRHNA and SNTAGT. The germline V end is reduced by 4 bases and the J end by 5 bases; junction bases left unmatched: 3. TCRbeta CDR3 regions were amplified from genomic DNA using the immunoSEQ Assay, a bias-controlled multiplex PCR. In the source study's methods: Within the assay, amplification of reference gene primers was used to estimate how many nucleated cells each sample contained. To quantify the absolute abundance of each unique TCRbeta CDR3 rearrangement, sequence reads were collapsed and filtered. For each sample, productive Simpson clonality was calculated as the square root of Simpson's diversity index across productive rearrangements. TCRdb carries this immuneACCESS record with in-frame sequences only. Its versions omit some clonotypes, under half of them owing to an unresolved V gene in the studies checked, with the rest unexplained. V, J and clone size reflect that table, while D and trimming were determined from the DNA. The sample data list roughly 100,000 clones, and approximately 89% of these were observed just once. Roughly 15% of the sample is in the top ten clones.

To note about this clone: Its cognate antigen has yet to be identified. No base qualities exist here, and no much larger clone lies one base off it.

Whole blood was collected in K2EDTA tubes by collaborating institutions according to the institutions' own protocols. Collaborator samples were shipped for TCRbeta analysis as frozen whole blood, isolated PBMCs, or DNA extracted from either sample type. What the work shows at the level of the full study, not this receptor alone: The amount of clinical and demographic metadata varied by source and participant and was provided uncurated.

The sample was peripheral blood. Here the chain combines TRBV6-4 and TRBJ2-1, and 9 junctional nucleotides match TRBD1. The sequence was collected from a woman aged 80 or older in a cohort sampled during active COVID-19. CDR3 loop: CASSVNRGHNEQFF. The nucleotide sequence reads as follows: TGTGCCAGCAGTGTCAACAGGGGGCACAATGAGCAGTTCTTC.